This record covers a single T cell receptor beta chain. This entry is derived from a study of blood T cell repertoires in COVID-19. CDR1 is SNHLY, CDR2 FYNNEI, per germline. The V gene end was trimmed by 8 bases and the J gene end by 3 bases; junction bases not matched to a gene: 7. The CDR3 runs to 14 residues. Per the study methods: By means of reference gene primer amplification, nucleated cell counts were estimated. Produced via immunoSEQ multiplex PCR; TCRdb's table is partial and in-frame only. V and J calls and clone size are given by that table; D and trimming were obtained from the DNA. This table holds about 480,000 clones, roughly nine tenths found once. The Seattle patients, enrolled during active infection, were followed longitudinally.

The TCR originated in a man younger than 35 with COVID-19, enrolled during active disease. Sequencing was carried out using peripheral blood. The V call is TRBV2, the J call TRBJ2-7; 10 nucleotides match TRBD2. CDR3 region: CASGLGLALYEQYF. The CDR3 coding sequence is TGTGCCAGCGGGCTGGGACTAGCGCTCTACGAGCAGTACTTC.